This T cell receptor beta chain appears in the sequencing data of a study of human T cells and chemical hapten exposure. Study-wide results and limits: Donor immune responses may differ from healthy people's, since all donors had alopecia.

The library labeled individual cDNA molecules by adding unique molecular identifiers to them. TCRdb re-called the RACE reads with MiXCR, one entry per CDR3 protein. The data contain some 250,000 distinct CDR3 sequences, roughly 7.4% of them seen just once; the ten biggest clones take up about 1.2%. Sample time point: pre-sensitization, week 0. Treatment given: therapeutic diphenylcyclopropenone sensitization with weekly scalp DPC. This clonotype was counted many times. The target antigen is unknown. The CDR3 is 12 amino acids. J gave up 11 bases and V 5 bases, and 7 bases lay outside the gene matches. From germline, CDR1 is SGHVS and CDR2 FQNEAQ.

Sequenced material: whole blood, taken in connection with sensitization to the hapten diphenylcyclopropenone (DPC). This chain joins TRBV7-8 and TRBJ2-3, with 7 bases fitting TRBD2. The origin of this receptor is a man younger than 30 with alopecia areata. Some clones in this sample may be carry-over from other donors' samples. The CDR3 DNA reads TGTGCCAGCAGCCTCCTGACTAGCTTGCAGTATTTT. Its protein product is CASSLLTSLQYF.